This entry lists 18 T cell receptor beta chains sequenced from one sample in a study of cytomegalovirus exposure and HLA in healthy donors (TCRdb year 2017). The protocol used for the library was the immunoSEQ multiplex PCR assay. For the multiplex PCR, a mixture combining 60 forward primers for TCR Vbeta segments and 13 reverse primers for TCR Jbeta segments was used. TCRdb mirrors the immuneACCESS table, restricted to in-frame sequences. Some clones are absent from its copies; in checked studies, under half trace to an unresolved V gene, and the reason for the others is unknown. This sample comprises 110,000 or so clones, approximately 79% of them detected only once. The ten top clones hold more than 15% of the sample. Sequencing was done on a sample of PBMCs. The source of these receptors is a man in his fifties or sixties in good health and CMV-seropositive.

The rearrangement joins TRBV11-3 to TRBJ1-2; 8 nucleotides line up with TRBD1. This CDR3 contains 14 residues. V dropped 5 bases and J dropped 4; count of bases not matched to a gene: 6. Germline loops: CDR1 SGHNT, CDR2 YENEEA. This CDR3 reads CASSLSGTGYGYTF. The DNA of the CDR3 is TGTGCCAGCAGCCTCTCCGGGACAGGCTATGGCTACACCTTC.

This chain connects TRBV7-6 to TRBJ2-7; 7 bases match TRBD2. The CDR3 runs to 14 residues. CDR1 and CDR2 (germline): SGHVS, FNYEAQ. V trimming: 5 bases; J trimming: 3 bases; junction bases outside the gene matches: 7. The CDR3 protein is CASSPWEGDYEQYF. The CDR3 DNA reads TGTGCCAGCAGCCCCTGGGAGGGCGACTACGAGCAGTACTTC.

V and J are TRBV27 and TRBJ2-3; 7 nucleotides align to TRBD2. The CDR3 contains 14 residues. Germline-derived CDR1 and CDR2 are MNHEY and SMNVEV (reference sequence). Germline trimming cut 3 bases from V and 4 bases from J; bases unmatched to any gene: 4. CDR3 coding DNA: TGTGCCAGCAGTTTCGATAGCGGGCCAGATACGCAGTATTTT. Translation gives CASSFDSGPDTQYF.

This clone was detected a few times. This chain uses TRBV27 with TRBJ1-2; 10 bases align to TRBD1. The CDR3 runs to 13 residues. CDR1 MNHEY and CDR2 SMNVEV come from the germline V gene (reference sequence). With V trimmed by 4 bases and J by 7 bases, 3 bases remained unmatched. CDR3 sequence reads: CASSWDRGGGYTF. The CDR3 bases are TGTGCCAGCAGTTGGGACAGGGGAGGTGGCTACACCTTC.

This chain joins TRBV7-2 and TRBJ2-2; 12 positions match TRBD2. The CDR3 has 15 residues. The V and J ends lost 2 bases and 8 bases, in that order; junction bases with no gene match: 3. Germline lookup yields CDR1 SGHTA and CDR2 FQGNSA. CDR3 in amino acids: CASSLTSGGLGELFF. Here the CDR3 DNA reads TGTGCCAGCAGCTTAACTAGCGGGGGGTTAGGGGAGCTGTTTTTT.

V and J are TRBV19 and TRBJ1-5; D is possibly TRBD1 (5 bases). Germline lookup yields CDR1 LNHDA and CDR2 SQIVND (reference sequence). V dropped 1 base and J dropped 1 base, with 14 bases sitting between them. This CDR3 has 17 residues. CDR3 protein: CASSIGRGGWSNQPQHF. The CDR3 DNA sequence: TGTGCCAGTAGTATAGGGCGGGGGGGTTGGAGCAATCAGCCCCAGCATTTT. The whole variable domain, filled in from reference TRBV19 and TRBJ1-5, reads DGGITQSPKYLFRKEGQNVTLSCEQNLNHDAMYWYRQDPGQGLRLIYYSQIVNDFQKGDIAEGYSVSREKKESFPLTVTSAQKNPTAFYLCASSIGRGGWSNQPQHFGDGTRLSIL.

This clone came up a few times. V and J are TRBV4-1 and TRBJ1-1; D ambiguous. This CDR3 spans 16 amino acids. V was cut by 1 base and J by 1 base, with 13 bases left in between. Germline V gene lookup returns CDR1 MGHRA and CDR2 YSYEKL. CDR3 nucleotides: TGCGCCAGCAGCCAAGGGCGAGGGCGGACGAACACTGAAGCTTTCTTT. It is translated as CASSQGRGRTNTEAFF.

CDR3 sequence reads: CASSRDRGEAEAFF. As DNA, the CDR3 is TGTGCCAGCAGCAGGGACAGGGGAGAGGCTGAAGCTTTCTTT. The rearrangement joins TRBV5-6 to TRBJ1-1, with 10 positions matching TRBD1. CDR1 and CDR2 from the germline V gene are SGHDT and YYEEEE. The V segment lost 4 bases and the J segment 6 bases; nucleotides outside the gene matches: 6. The CDR3 runs 14 residues. The full variable domain, in which reference TRBV5-6 and TRBJ1-1 provide the parts outside the CDR3, is DAGVTQSPTHLIKTRGQQVTLRCSPKSGHDTVSWYQQALGQGPQFIFQYYEEEERQRGNFPDRFSGHQFPNYSSELNVNALLLGDSALYLCASSRDRGEAEAFFGQGTRLTVV.

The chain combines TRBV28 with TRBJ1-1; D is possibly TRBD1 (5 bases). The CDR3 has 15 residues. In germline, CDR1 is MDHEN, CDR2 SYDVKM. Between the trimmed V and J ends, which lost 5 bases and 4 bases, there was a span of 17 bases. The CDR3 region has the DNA TGTGCCAGCAGTCCCTCGACGGGGGTCGGCACTGAAGCTTTCTTT. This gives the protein CASSPSTGVGTEAFF.

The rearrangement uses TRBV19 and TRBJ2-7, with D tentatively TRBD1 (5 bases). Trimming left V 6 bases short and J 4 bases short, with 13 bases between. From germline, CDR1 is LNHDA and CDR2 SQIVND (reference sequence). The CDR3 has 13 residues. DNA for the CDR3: TGTGCCAGTAGGGAAGGGGCCGGGTACGAGCAGTACTTC. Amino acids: CASREGAGYEQYF.

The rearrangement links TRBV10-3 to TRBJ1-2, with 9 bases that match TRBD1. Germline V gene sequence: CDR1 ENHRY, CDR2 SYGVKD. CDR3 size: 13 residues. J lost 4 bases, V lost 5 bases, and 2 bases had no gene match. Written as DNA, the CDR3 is TGTGCCATCAGTCCGGGACAGGGCTATGGCTACACCTTC. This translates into CAISPGQGYGYTF.

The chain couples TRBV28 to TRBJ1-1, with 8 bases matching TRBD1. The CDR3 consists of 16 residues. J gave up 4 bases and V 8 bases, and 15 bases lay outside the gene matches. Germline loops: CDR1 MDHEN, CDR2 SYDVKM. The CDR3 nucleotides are TGTGCCAGCTCCCTACCCCAGGGGGCCGGGATCACTGAAGCTTTCTTT. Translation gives CASSLPQGAGITEAFF.

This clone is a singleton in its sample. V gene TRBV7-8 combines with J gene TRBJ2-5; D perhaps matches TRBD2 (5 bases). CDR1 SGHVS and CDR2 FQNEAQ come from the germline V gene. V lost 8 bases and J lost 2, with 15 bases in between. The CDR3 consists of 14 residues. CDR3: CASSPTGLQETQYF. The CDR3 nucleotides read TGTGCCAGCTCCCCCACCGGACTGCAAGAGACCCAGTACTTC.

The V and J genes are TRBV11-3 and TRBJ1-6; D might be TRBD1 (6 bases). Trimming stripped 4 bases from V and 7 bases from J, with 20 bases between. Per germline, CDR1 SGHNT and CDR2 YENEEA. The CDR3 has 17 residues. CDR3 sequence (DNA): TGTGCCAGCAGCTCCTCTATCCGTGACAGGAAAAATTCACCCCTCCACTTT. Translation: CASSSSIRDRKNSPLHF.

The CDR3 nucleotides read TGTGCCAGCAGCCGACTTCGCTACAGGGGACAAACTAGCACAGATACGCAGTATTTT. Its protein product is CASSRLRYRGQTSTDTQYF. The V call is TRBV5-4, the J call TRBJ2-3, with TRBD1 matching 7 bases. The CDR3 consists of 19 residues. Germline V gene lookup returns CDR1 SGHNT and CDR2 YYREEE (reference sequence). J gave up 0 bases and V 4 bases, and 17 bases lay outside the gene matches. The full variable domain, with the rest looked up from reference TRBV5-4 and TRBJ2-3, is ETGVTQSPTHLIKTRGQQVTLRCSSQSGHNTVSWYQQALGQGPQFIFQYYREEENGRGNFPPRFSGLQFPNYSSELNVNALELDDSALYLCASSRLRYRGQTSTDTQYFGPGTRLTVL.

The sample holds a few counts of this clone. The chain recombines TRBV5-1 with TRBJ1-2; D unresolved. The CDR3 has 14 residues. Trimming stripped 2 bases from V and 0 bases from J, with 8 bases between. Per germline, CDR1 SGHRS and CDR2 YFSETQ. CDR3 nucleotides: TGCGCCAGCAGCTTCGACATATCTAACTATGGCTACACCTTC. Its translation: CASSFDISNYGYTF. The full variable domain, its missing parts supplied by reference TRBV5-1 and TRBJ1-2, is KAGVTQTPRYLIKTRGQQVTLSCSPISGHRSVSWYQQTPGQGLQFLFEYFSETQRNKGNFPGRFSGRQFSNSRSEMNVSTLELGDSALYLCASSFDISNYGYTFGSGTRLTVV.

In DNA form, the CDR3 reads TGTGCCAGCAGTTTGGGGGGACAGGGGATTTACGAGCAGTACTTC. Translation gives CASSLGGQGIYEQYF. J is TRBJ2-7 and V is TRBV28; 10 bases map to TRBD1. The germline V gene encodes CDR1 MDHEN and CDR2 SYDVKM. The CDR3 has 15 amino acids. V gave up 3 bases and J gave up 4 bases; unmatched junction bases: 6.

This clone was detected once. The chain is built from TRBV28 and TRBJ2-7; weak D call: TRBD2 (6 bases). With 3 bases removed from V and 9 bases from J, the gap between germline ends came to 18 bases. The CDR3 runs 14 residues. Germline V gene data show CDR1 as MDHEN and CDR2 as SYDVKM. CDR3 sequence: CASSLELSSEGQYF. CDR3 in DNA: TGTGCCAGCAGTTTGGAACTTTCCTCGGAGGGGCAGTACTTC.